This entry describes one T cell receptor (beta chain). The source of the sample is a study of OX40 agonist ivuxolimab in advanced cancers. Only in-frame clones appear in the TCRdb table, and some are missing; sequencing was by immunoSEQ multiplex PCR. Among under 100,000 clones listed, 70% to 85% were seen once. With baseline, cycle 4 day 1, and cycle 7 day 1 as timepoints, blood was sampled. Germline lookup yields CDR1 LNHNV and CDR2 YYDKDF (reference sequence). The V and J ends lost 6 bases and 5 bases respectively, with 20 bases between them. CDR3 length: 15 amino acids. The chain is built from TRBV15 and TRBJ2-7, with D possibly TRBD2 on 6 matching bases. The sample consisted of CD4+ or CD8+ T cells sorted from blood, taken in a trial of the OX40 agonist ivuxolimab. This receptor was identified in an adult with an advanced solid tumor such as melanoma, head and neck, liver or kidney cancer. The CDR3 sequence: CATSIAPGPGDEQYF. The CDR3 nucleotides read TGTGCCACCAGTATCGCTCCGGGACCGGGGGACGAGCAGTACTTC.